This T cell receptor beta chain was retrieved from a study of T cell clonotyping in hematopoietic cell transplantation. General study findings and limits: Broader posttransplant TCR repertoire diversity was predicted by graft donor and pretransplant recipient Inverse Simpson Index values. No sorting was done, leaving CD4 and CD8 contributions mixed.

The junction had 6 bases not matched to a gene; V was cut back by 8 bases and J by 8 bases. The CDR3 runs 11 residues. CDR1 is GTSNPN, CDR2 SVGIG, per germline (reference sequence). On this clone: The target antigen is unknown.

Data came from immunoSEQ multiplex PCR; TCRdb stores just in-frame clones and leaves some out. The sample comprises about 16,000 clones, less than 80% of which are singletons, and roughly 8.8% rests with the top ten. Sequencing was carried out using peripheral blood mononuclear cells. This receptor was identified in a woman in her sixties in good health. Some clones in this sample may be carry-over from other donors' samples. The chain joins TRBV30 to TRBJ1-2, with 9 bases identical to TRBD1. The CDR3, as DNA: TGTGCCGGTCGGGACAGGGTCGGCTACACCTTC. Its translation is CAGRDRVGYTF.